The source of this T cell receptor (beta chain) is a study of identical twins. Findings and limits, study-wide: Beta out-of-frame sequences showed weaker excess sharing between twins.

This CDR3 comprises 15 residues. Germline trimming cut 3 bases from V and 2 bases from J; bases unmatched to any gene: 6. Looked up from germline, CDR1 is DFQATT and CDR2 is SNEGSKA (reference sequence). TCRdb passed the 5' RACE reads through MiXCR, listing each CDR3 protein once. The repertoire includes 310,000 or so distinct CDR3 sequences, approximately 8.5% of them detected once, and approximately 2.1% sits in the top ten. Details on this clonotype: Its antigen is still unknown.

These data also formed part of another study, on yellow fever vaccine responses in identical twins.

The specimen was memory (CD45RO+) T cells sorted from blood. J is TRBJ2-5 and V is TRBV20-1; TRBD2 agrees at 10 bases. The receptor comes from a woman younger than 35 in good health. CDR3: CSARGWTSGQETQYF. The CDR3 DNA follows: TGCAGTGCTAGGGGATGGACTAGCGGACAAGAGACCCAGTACTTC.